The source of this T cell receptor beta chain is a study of cytomegalovirus exposure and HLA in healthy donors. Whole-study findings and limits: Per published reports, the classifier diagnosed cytomegalovirus status with high specificity and sensitivity.

After removal of 4 bases from V and 4 bases from J, the junction contained 5 bases not matched to a gene. CDR3 size: 15 residues. Looked up from germline, CDR1 is SGHAT and CDR2 is FQNNGV. A multiplex PCR was run with 60 Vbeta primers and 13 Jbeta primers. Here immunoSEQ multiplex PCR was the method, and the copy in TCRdb shows in-frame clones only, minus some. The sample consists of some 160,000 clones, roughly 85% of them appearing once. Remarks on this clone: Its antigen is not known.

Sequences were obtained from PBMCs. The sequence came from a man between 25 and 39 years old in good health and CMV-seropositive. This chain uses TRBV11-2 with TRBJ1-5; 9 bases are shared with TRBD1. The CDR3 nucleotides read TGTGCCAGCAGCTCACTGACAGGGGGGAATCAGCCCCAGCATTTT. Its translation is CASSSLTGGNQPQHF.